This T cell receptor (beta chain) was recorded in a study of cytomegalovirus exposure and HLA in healthy donors. On the study more broadly: An earlier analysis identified 117 million unique TCR beta sequences in about 190 million T cells. Whole-study results and caveats: Fewer N-insertions than the roughly 670-donor mean were reportedly shown by an Asian-associated ancestry cluster in a later analysis. The study designated 150 or so TCR beta chains cytomegalovirus-associated. In vitro, three CMV-associated chains proved specific for CMV antigens.

PCR involved 60 Vbeta and 13 Jbeta primers. Some clones are missing from TCRdb's copy, which holds only in-frame ones; the method was immunoSEQ multiplex PCR. The sample records roughly 200,000 clones, 78% being singletons. For this clone: The target antigen is unknown.

Germline CDR1 SGDLS, CDR2 YYNGEE. The CDR3 runs to 14 residues. The V gene lost 3 bases and the J gene lost 7 bases, with 17 bases spanning the gap. The chain recombines TRBV9 with TRBJ2-7; tentative D call: TRBD2 (6 bases). The material sequenced was PBMCs. The source is a female donor in good health and CMV-seronegative. CDR3 sequence: CASSAGDSKGEQYF. CDR3 sequence (DNA): TGTGCCAGCAGCGCCGGGGACTCAAAAGGGGAGCAGTACTTC.